One sample yielded the 17 T cell receptor beta chains listed below, sequenced in a study of T cell responses to AZD1222 COVID-19 vaccine. Some clones are missing from TCRdb's copy, which holds only in-frame ones; the method was immunoSEQ multiplex PCR. Found here are some 140,000 clones, about 80% of them singletons; the top ten hold over 3.5%. The input for sequencing was peripheral blood, taken on day 0 of AZD1222 vaccination. All receptors derive from an adult in good health.

Only one count was recorded for this clone. The chain recombines TRBV5-8 with TRBJ2-3; 8 bases line up with TRBD1. Germline assignment: CDR1 SGHTS and CDR2 YDEGEE. This CDR3 has 16 amino acids. Germline trimming cut 4 bases from V and 2 bases from J; bases unmatched to any gene: 9. This CDR3 is CASSDSGQGVTDTQYF. DNA for the CDR3: TGTGCCAGCAGCGATTCCGGACAGGGTGTCACAGATACGCAGTATTTT.

The rearrangement links TRBV6-5 to TRBJ2-7; D is uncertain. The CDR3 spans 14 residues. The germline gives CDR1 MNHEY, CDR2 SVGAGI. Trimming stripped 5 bases from V and 7 bases from J, with 18 bases between. The CDR3 nucleotides are TGTGCCAGCAGTATTTACCCTGTGGGGTATGAGCAGTACTTC. It is translated as CASSIYPVGYEQYF.

The chain recombines TRBV20-1 with TRBJ2-3; D not resolved. This CDR3 contains 13 residues. The V gene's germline CDR1 is DFQATT and CDR2 SNEGSKA (reference sequence). V was clipped by 3 bases and J by 6 bases, with 13 bases between them. In DNA form, the CDR3 reads TGCAGTGCTAGTTGGGCCGGGCAGGATACGCAGTATTTT. This translates into CSASWAGQDTQYF.

The chain has TRBV18 and TRBJ2-2; maybe TRBD2 (5 bases). The CDR3 consists of 13 residues. The germline V and J ends were trimmed by 3 bases and 5 bases, with 7 bases remaining between them. Per the germline V gene, CDR1 is KGHSH and CDR2 is LQKENI. The CDR3 here is CASSPGLTGELFF. The CDR3 DNA reads as TGTGCCAGCTCACCTGGACTGACCGGGGAGCTGTTTTTT.

The table lists this clone with a few counts. The chain employs TRBV18 and TRBJ1-1, with a weak D call TRBD1 (5 bases). Germline CDR1 and CDR2: KGHSH and LQKENI. The ends were cut back, 3 bases at V and 1 base at J, with 15 bases in the middle. The CDR3 runs 16 residues. CDR3 in amino acids: CASSPKAGFGNTEAFF. Written as DNA, the CDR3 is TGTGCCAGCTCACCCAAGGCAGGGTTCGGGAACACTGAAGCTTTCTTT.

This CDR3 is CASSLEGVPSSYNSPLHF. The CDR3 DNA is TGCGCCAGCAGCTTGGAAGGGGTCCCGAGCTCCTATAATTCACCCCTCCACTTT. The chain recombines TRBV5-1 with TRBJ1-6, with a tentative D call TRBD1 (5 bases). The CDR3 loop spans 18 amino acids. The germline V gene has CDR1 SGHRS and CDR2 YFSETQ. Trimming removed 0 bases from V and 0 bases from J, with 13 bases in between.

The chain uses TRBV5-4 and TRBJ1-1; D may be TRBD1 (6 bases). The length of the CDR3 is 15 residues. The germline V and J ends were trimmed by 3 bases and 1 base, with 13 bases remaining between them. Germline values: CDR1 SGHNT, CDR2 YYREEE (reference sequence). The chain's CDR3 is CASSSITGPNTEAFF. For the CDR3, the DNA is TGTGCCAGCAGCTCCATTACAGGGCCGAACACTGAAGCTTTCTTT. The full variable domain, in which reference TRBV5-4 and TRBJ1-1 provide the parts outside the CDR3, is ETGVTQSPTHLIKTRGQQVTLRCSSQSGHNTVSWYQQALGQGPQFIFQYYREEENGRGNFPPRFSGLQFPNYSSELNVNALELDDSALYLCASSSITGPNTEAFFGQGTRLTVV.

V usage is TRBV5-6 and J usage is TRBJ2-4, with 9 bases that match TRBD1. The J segment lost 7 bases and the V segment lost 2 bases, leaving 4 bases of the junction unmatched. CDR1 is SGHDT and CDR2 is YYEEEE in the germline V gene. CDR3 length equals 14 residues. Here the CDR3 DNA reads TGTGCCAGCAGCTTAGGGGACAGGGTGAACATTCAGTACTTC. It specifies CASSLGDRVNIQYF.

This chain links TRBV4-1 with TRBJ2-1; D is uncertain. CDR3 size: 13 residues. Germline V gene data show CDR1 as MGHRA and CDR2 as YSYEKL. Trimming cost V 1 base and J 6 bases, with 7 bases left between them. The DNA for the CDR3 is TGCGCCAGCAGCCAAGTAGGGATCAATGAGCAGTTCTTC. Amino acid sequence: CASSQVGINEQFF.

The rearrangement links TRBV30 to TRBJ2-7; weak D call: TRBD1 (6 bases). V dropped 2 bases and J dropped 4 bases, with 9 bases sitting between them. In germline, CDR1 is GTSNPN, CDR2 SVGIG (reference sequence). The CDR3 length is 12 residues. The CDR3 sequence: CAWSLDRYEQYF. For the CDR3, the DNA is TGTGCCTGGAGTCTAGACAGGTACGAGCAGTACTTC.

This clone has a single count. The rearrangement links TRBV25-1 to TRBJ1-1; D not resolved. The CDR3 runs to 11 residues. CDR1 MGHDK and CDR2 SYGVNS come from the germline V gene. V was pared by 6 bases and J by 5 bases, with 7 bases between. The CDR3 DNA follows: TGTGCCAGCAGGGTCGGTACTGAAGCTTTCTTT. Translating it yields CASRVGTEAFF. Looking up the rest from reference TRBV25-1 and TRBJ1-1 gives the full variable domain: EADIYQTPRYLVIGTGKKITLECSQTMGHDKMYWYQQDPGMELHLIHYSYGVNSTEKGDLSSESTVSRIRTEHFPLTLESARPSHTSQYLCASRVGTEAFFGQGTRLTVV.

The rearrangement uses TRBV28 and TRBJ1-1; TRBD1 matches at 7 bases. The CDR3 covers 13 residues. Germline CDR1 reads MDHEN; CDR2 reads SYDVKM. Trimming at V came to 7 bases and at J to 6 bases, leaving 8 bases not matched to a gene. The CDR3 DNA sequence: TGTGCCAGCACCAGACAGGGCGGAGCTGAAGCTTTCTTT. Translation: CASTRQGGAEAFF. The whole variable domain, filled in from reference TRBV28 and TRBJ1-1, reads DVKVTQSSRYLVKRTGEKVFLECVQDMDHENMFWYRQDPGLGLRLIYFSYDVKMKEKGDIPEGYSVSREKKERFSLILESASTNQTSMYLCASTRQGGAEAFFGQGTRLTVV.

V and J are TRBV5-6 and TRBJ1-1; no firm D call. Trimming took 2 bases from V and 10 from J, leaving 12 bases between them. This CDR3 comprises 12 residues. From germline, CDR1 is SGHDT and CDR2 YYEEEE. CDR3 in amino acids: CASSLKGGRAFF. Here the CDR3 DNA reads TGTGCCAGCAGCTTAAAAGGCGGCAGAGCTTTCTTT.

This clone was picked up one time. The J gene is TRBJ1-2, the V gene TRBV29-1; no definite D call. Germline V lookup: CDR1 SQVTM, CDR2 ANQGSEA. With 7 bases removed from V and 4 bases from J, the gap between germline ends came to 16 bases. The CDR3 has 13 residues. The CDR3 region is CSALSGEIYGYTF. The CDR3 nucleotides are TGCAGCGCCCTATCCGGGGAAATCTATGGCTACACCTTC.

The rearrangement joins TRBV10-3 to TRBJ2-7; possibly TRBD2 for D (5 bases). Germline V lookup: CDR1 ENHRY, CDR2 SYGVKD. Trimming stripped 6 bases from V and 5 bases from J, with 14 bases between. The CDR3 totals 13 residues. The CDR3: CAIRPPGGHEQYF. The DNA of the CDR3 is TGTGCCATCAGGCCCCCTGGAGGCCACGAGCAGTACTTC.

The chain recombines TRBV28 with TRBJ1-3; unclear D gene. The CDR3 runs 15 residues. Trimming shortened V by 5 bases and J by 4 bases, and 15 bases separated the two germline ends. Germline V gives CDR1 MDHEN, CDR2 SYDVKM. The CDR3 DNA reads TGTGCCAGCAGTGTGATCTCACTGGGAGGAAACACCATATATTTT. Amino acid sequence: CASSVISLGGNTIYF.

V and J are TRBV7-8 and TRBJ1-5; 7 bases are shared with TRBD1. Germline values: CDR1 SGHVS, CDR2 FQNEAQ. V shed 7 bases, J shed 7 bases, and the junction held 7 bases outside the gene matches. The length of the CDR3 is 13 residues. The CDR3 region has the DNA TGTGCCAGCAACCAACAGGGGAGGCAGCCCCAGCATTTT. This translates into CASNQQGRQPQHF.